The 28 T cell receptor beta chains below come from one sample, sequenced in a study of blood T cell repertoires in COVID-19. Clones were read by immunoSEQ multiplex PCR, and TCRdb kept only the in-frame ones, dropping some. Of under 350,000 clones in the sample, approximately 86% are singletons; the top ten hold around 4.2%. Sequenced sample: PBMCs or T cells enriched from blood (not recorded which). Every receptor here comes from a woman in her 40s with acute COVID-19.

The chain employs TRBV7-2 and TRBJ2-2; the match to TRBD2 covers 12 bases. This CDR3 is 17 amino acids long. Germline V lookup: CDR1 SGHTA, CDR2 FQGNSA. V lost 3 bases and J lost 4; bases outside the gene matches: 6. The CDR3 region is CASSLTSGSWITGELFF. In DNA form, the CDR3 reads TGTGCCAGCAGCTTGACTAGCGGGAGCTGGATCACCGGGGAGCTGTTTTTT.

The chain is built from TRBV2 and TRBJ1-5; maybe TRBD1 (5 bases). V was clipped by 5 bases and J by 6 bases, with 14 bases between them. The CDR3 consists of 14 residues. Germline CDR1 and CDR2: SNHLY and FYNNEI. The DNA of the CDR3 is TGTGCCAGCAGTTCGGGGGGGAACTTTCAGCCCCAGCATTTT. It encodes CASSSGGNFQPQHF.

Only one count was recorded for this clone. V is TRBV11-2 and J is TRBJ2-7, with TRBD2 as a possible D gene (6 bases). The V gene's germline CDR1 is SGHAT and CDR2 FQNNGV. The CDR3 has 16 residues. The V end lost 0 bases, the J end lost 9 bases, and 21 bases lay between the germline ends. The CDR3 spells CASSLEPFRARTTQYF. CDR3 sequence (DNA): TGTGCCAGCAGCTTAGAACCGTTCAGGGCGAGGACTACGCAGTACTTC.

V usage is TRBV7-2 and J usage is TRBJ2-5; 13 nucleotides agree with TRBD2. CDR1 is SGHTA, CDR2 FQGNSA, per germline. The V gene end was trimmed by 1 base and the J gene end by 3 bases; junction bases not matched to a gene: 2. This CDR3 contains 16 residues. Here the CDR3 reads CASSLVGTSGEETQYF. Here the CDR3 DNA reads TGTGCCAGCAGCTTAGTTGGGACTAGCGGGGAAGAGACCCAGTACTTC.

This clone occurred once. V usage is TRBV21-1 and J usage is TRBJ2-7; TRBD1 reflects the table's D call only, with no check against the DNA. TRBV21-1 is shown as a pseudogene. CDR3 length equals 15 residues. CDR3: CASSKAVRGTYEQYF. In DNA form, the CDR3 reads TGTGCCAGCAGCAAAGCTGTCAGGGGAACCTACGAGCAGTACTTC.

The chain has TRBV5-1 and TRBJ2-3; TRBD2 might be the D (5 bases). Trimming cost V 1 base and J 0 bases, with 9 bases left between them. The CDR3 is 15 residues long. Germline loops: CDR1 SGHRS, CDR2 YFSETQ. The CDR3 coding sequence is TGCGCCAGCAGCTTGAGCGGTGTTAGCACAGATACGCAGTATTTT. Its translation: CASSLSGVSTDTQYF. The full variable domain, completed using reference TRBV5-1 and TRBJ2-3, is KAGVTQTPRYLIKTRGQQVTLSCSPISGHRSVSWYQQTPGQGLQFLFEYFSETQRNKGNFPGRFSGRQFSNSRSEMNVSTLELGDSALYLCASSLSGVSTDTQYFGPGTRLTVL.

The DNA of the CDR3 is TGTGCCAGCAGTCTCCGGACAGTTGAAGCTTTCTTT. Translating it yields CASSLRTVEAFF. V and J are TRBV28 and TRBJ1-1, with a tentative D call TRBD1 (6 bases). The CDR3 has 12 residues. The V and J ends lost 5 bases and 7 bases respectively, with 11 bases between them. Germline V gene sequence: CDR1 MDHEN, CDR2 SYDVKM. Supplemented by reference TRBV28 and TRBJ1-1, the full variable domain reads DVKVTQSSRYLVKRTGEKVFLECVQDMDHENMFWYRQDPGLGLRLIYFSYDVKMKEKGDIPEGYSVSREKKERFSLILESASTNQTSMYLCASSLRTVEAFFGQGTRLTVV.

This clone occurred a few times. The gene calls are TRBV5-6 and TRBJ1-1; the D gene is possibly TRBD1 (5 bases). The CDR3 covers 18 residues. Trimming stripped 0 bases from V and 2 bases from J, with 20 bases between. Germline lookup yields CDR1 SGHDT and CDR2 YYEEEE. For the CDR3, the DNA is TGTGCCAGCAGCTTGGACTCTTTAAGTTTTGGGGCCAACACTGAAGCTTTCTTT. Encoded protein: CASSLDSLSFGANTEAFF.

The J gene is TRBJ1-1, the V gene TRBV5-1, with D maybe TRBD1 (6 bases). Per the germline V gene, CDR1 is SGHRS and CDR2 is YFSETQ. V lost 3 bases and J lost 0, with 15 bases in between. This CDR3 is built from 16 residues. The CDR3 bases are TGCGCCAGCAGCTGGACATCGGGACAAATGAACACTGAAGCTTTCTTT. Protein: CASSWTSGQMNTEAFF.

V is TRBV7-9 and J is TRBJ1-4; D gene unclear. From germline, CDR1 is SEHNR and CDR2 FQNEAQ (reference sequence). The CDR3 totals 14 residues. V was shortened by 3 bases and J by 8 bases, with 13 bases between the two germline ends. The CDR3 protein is CASSLVGDTEKLFF. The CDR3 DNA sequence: TGTGCCAGCAGCTTGGTCGGGGATACCGAAAAACTGTTTTTT.

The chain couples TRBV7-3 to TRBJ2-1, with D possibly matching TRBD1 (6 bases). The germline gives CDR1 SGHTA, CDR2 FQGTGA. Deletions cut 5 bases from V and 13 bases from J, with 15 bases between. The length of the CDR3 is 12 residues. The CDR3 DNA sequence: TGTGCCAGCAGCCTCGGTTCCGGGACACAGTTCTTC. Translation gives CASSLGSGTQFF.

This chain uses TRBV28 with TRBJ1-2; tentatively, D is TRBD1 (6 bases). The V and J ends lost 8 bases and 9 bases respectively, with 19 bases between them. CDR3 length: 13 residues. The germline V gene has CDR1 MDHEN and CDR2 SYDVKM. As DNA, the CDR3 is TGTGCCAGCGCGTTGGGACACGAAGTCAGCTACACCTTC. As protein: CASALGHEVSYTF.

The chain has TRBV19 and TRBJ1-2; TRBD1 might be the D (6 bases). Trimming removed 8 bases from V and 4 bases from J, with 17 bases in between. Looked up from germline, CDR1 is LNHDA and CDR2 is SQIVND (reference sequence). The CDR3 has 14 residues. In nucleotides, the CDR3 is TGTGCCAGTGTCAAAACCGGGGACATCTATGGCTACACCTTC. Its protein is CASVKTGDIYGYTF. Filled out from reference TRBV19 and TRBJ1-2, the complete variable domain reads DGGITQSPKYLFRKEGQNVTLSCEQNLNHDAMYWYRQDPGQGLRLIYYSQIVNDFQKGDIAEGYSVSREKKESFPLTVTSAQKNPTAFYLCASVKTGDIYGYTFGSGTRLTVV.

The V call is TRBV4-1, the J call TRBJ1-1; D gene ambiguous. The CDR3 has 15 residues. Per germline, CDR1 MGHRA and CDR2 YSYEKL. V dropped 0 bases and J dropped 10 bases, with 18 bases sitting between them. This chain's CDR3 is CASSQDGGPYLAAFF. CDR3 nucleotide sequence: TGCGCCAGCAGCCAAGATGGAGGCCCCTACCTGGCAGCTTTCTTT.

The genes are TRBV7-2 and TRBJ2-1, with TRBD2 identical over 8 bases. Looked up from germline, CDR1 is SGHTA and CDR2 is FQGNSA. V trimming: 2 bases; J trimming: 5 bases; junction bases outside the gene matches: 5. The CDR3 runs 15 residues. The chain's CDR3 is CASSLNPGGNNEQFF. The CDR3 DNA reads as TGTGCCAGCAGCTTAAATCCGGGAGGGAACAATGAGCAGTTCTTC.

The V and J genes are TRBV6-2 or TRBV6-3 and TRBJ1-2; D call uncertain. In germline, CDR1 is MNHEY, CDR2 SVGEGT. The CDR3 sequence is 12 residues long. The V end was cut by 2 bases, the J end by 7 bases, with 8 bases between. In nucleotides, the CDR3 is TGTGCCAGCAGTTACGATCGGGGTGGCTACACCTTC. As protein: CASSYDRGGYTF.

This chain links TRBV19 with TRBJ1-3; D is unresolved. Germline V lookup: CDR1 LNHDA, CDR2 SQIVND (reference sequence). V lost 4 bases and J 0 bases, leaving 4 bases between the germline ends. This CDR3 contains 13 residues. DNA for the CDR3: TGTGCCAGTAGTACGGGCTCTGGAAACACCATATATTTT. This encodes CASSTGSGNTIYF. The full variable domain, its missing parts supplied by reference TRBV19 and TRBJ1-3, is DGGITQSPKYLFRKEGQNVTLSCEQNLNHDAMYWYRQDPGQGLRLIYYSQIVNDFQKGDIAEGYSVSREKKESFPLTVTSAQKNPTAFYLCASSTGSGNTIYFGEGSWLTVV.

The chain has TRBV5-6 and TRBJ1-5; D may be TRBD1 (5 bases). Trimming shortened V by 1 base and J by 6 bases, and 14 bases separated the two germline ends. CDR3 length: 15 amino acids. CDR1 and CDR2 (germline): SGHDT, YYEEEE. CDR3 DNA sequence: TGTGCCAGCAGCTTGTATGGGTGGGGCACTCAGCCCCAGCATTTT. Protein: CASSLYGWGTQPQHF.

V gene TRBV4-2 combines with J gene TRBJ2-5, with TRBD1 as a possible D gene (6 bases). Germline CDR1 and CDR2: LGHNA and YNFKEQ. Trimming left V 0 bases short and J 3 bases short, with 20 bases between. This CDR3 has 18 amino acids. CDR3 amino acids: CASSQEYPARGFEETQYF. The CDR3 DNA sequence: TGTGCCAGCAGCCAAGAATATCCAGCCAGGGGTTTTGAAGAGACCCAGTACTTC.

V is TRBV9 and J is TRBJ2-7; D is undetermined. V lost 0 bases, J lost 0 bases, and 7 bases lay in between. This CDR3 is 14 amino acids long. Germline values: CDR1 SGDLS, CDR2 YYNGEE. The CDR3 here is CASSVAGTSYEQYF. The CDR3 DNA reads TGTGCCAGCAGCGTAGCAGGCACCTCCTACGAGCAGTACTTC.

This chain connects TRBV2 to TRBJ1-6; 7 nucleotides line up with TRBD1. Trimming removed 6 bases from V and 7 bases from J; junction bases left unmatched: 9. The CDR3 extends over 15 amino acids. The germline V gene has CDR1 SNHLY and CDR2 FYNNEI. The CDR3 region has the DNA TGTGCCAGCAGCAGTCCGGGACAGAGGAATTCACCCCTCCACTTT. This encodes CASSSPGQRNSPLHF.

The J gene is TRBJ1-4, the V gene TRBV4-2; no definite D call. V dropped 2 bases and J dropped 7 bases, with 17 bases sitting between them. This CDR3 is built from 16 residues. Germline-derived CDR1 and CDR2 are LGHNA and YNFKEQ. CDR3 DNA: TGTGCCAGCAGCCAATTGGGTATCCGGGCGGGTGAAAAACTGTTTTTT. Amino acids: CASSQLGIRAGEKLFF.

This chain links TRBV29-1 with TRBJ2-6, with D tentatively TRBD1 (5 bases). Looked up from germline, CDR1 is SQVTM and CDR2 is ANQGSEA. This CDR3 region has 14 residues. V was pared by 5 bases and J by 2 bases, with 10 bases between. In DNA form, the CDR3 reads TGCAGCGTTTTAGACAGCCCTGGGGCCAACGTCCTGACTTTC. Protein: CSVLDSPGANVLTF. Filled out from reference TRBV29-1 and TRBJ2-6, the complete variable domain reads SAVISQKPSRDICQRGTSLTIQCQVDSQVTMMFWYRQQPGQSLTLIATANQGSEATYESGFVIDKFPISRPNLTFSTLTVSNMSPEDSSIYLCSVLDSPGANVLTFGAGSRLTVL.

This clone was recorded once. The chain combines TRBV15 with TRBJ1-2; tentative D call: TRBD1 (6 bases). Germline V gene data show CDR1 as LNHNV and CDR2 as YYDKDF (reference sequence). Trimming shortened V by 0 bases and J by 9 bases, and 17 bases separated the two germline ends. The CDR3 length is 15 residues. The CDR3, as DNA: TGTGCCACCAGCAGAGAACAGGGAAGGTTCGTTAGCTACACCTTC. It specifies CATSREQGRFVSYTF.

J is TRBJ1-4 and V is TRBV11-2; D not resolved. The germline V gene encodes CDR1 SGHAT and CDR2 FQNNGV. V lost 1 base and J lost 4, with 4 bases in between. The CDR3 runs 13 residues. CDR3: CASSLGLNEKLFF. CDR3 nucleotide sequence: TGTGCCAGCAGCTTAGGGCTTAATGAAAAACTGTTTTTT.

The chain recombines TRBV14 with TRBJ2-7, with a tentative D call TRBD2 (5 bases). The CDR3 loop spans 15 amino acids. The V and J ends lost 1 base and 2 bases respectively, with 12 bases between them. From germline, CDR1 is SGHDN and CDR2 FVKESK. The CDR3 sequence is CASSQVRGRAYEQYF. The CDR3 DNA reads TGTGCCAGCAGCCAAGTCCGGGGTCGGGCCTACGAGCAGTACTTC.

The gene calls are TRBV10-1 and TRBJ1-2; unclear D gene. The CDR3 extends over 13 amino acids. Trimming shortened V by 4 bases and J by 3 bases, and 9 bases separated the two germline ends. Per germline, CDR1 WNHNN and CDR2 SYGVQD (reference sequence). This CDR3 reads CASSVRVYYGYTF. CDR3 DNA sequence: TGCGCCAGCAGTGTCCGAGTCTACTATGGCTACACCTTC.

CDR3 sequence: CASSQDPGLGEKLFF. The CDR3 DNA reads as TGCGCCAGCAGCCAAGATCCCGGACTAGGTGAAAAACTGTTTTTT. The rearrangement uses TRBV4-3 and TRBJ1-4; D gene unclear. CDR1 is LGHNA and CDR2 is YSLEER in the germline V gene. The V end was cut by 0 bases, the J end by 7 bases, with 12 bases between. This CDR3 has 15 residues.